Shown below are 30 T cell receptor gamma chains from a single sample sequenced in a study of Vδ1+ human thymocytes. Study findings and constraints: Thymic TRG and TRD repertoires appeared highly polyclonal.

Antigen specificity for these receptors is unknown. Sequences come from RNA converted to cDNA by reverse transcription. Pooled V-gene forward primers with one constant-region reverse primer generated the CDR3 amplicons by multiplex PCR. TCRdb used CATT to re-call clones from the multiplex PCR reads. The sample records 25,000 to 35,000 gamma-chain clones, roughly a fifth being singletons. The sample consisted of Vdelta1+ gamma-delta thymocytes from the thymus. Subset meaning: FACS-sorted CD3+ TCRalphabeta- TCRVdelta1+ TCRVdelta2- thymocytes. The receptors here all came from a boy in the first two years of life who had congenital heart surgery.

The rearrangement links TRGV4 to TRGJ1 or TRGJ2. J lost 7 bases, V lost 0 bases, and 9 bases had no gene match. Germline values: CDR1 EGSTGY, CDR2 YDSYTSSV. CDR3 length: 14 amino acids. In DNA form, the CDR3 reads TGTGCCACCTGGGATGGGCCAGCTGGGTATAAGAAACTCTTT. Amino acids: CATWDGPAGYKKLF.

This clone was counted only a few times. The chain is built from TRGV3 and TRGJ1 or TRGJ2. There are 16 residues in the CDR3. The V and J ends lost 5 bases and 0 bases, in that order; junction bases with no gene match: 13. CDR1 and CDR2 from the germline V gene are VTNTFY and YDVSTARD (reference sequence). The CDR3 reads CATWVPDDSNYYKKLF. The CDR3 DNA reads TGTGCCACCTGGGTTCCAGATGATTCGAATTATTATAAGAAACTCTTT.

This clone came up a few times. The same CDR3 is also encoded by other DNA sequences in this sample. The gene calls are TRGV8 and TRGJ1 or TRGJ2. V lost 2 bases to trimming and J lost 5 bases; unmatched junction nucleotides: 3. Germline V gene lookup returns CDR1 VENAVY and CDR2 YDSYNSRV. The length of the CDR3 is 12 residues. The CDR3 DNA reads as TGTGCCACCTGGGATAAAAATTATAAGAAACTCTTT. This encodes CATWDKNYKKLF.

The chain carries TRGV3 and TRGJ1 or TRGJ2. CDR1 is VTNTFY and CDR2 is YDVSTARD in the germline V gene (reference sequence). The V segment lost 4 bases and the J segment 10 bases; nucleotides outside the gene matches: 7. CDR3 length: 11 residues. The CDR3 here is CATWDDSKKLF. DNA of the CDR3: TGTGCCACCTGGGATGACTCCAAGAAACTCTTT.

This clone was counted a few times. The chain is built from TRGV9 and TRGJP1. This CDR3 has 11 residues. V trimming: 3 bases; J trimming: 10 bases; junction bases outside the gene matches: 2. Germline-derived CDR1 and CDR2 are GITISATS and ISYDGTV (reference sequence). CDR3 region: CALWETWFKIF. CDR3 in DNA: TGTGCCTTGTGGGAGACTTGGTTCAAGATATTT.

Notes on this clone: Other DNA sequences in the same sample also yield this CDR3. V gene TRGV4 combines with J gene TRGJ1 or TRGJ2. The CDR3 runs 14 residues. CDR1 is EGSTGY and CDR2 is YDSYTSSV in the germline V gene. V gave up 0 bases and J gave up 3 bases; unmatched junction bases: 5. CDR3: CATWDGPVYYKKLF. CDR3 bases: TGTGCCACCTGGGATGGGCCCGTTTATTATAAGAAACTCTTT.

V usage is TRGV8 and J usage is TRGJP2. The CDR3 loop spans 15 amino acids. Germline CDR1 reads VENAVY; CDR2 reads YDSYNSRV. V dropped 2 bases and J dropped 0; count of bases not matched to a gene: 3. The DNA for the CDR3 is TGTGCCACCTGGGATAAGTATAGTAGTGATTGGATCAAGACGTTT. Translation gives CATWDKYSSDWIKTF.

This clone was detected a few times. The chain links TRGV5 to TRGJ1 or TRGJ2. CDR1 and CDR2 (germline): VINAFY, YDVSNSKD. Trimming cost V 0 bases and J 4 bases; bases outside gene matches: 9. The CDR3 runs 15 residues. CDR3 region: CATWDRPVVYYKKLF. CDR3 bases: TGTGCCACCTGGGACAGGCCAGTTGTATATTATAAGAAACTCTTT.

This clone was detected only a few times. This chain uses TRGV9 with TRGJ1 or TRGJ2. The CDR3 runs 10 residues. V gave up 1 base and J gave up 15 bases; unmatched junction bases: 6. Germline V gene sequence: CDR1 GITISATS, CDR2 ISYDGTV (reference sequence). The chain's CDR3 is CALWEVFLLF. The CDR3 DNA reads as TGTGCCTTGTGGGAGGTTTTCTTACTCTTT.

This clone was found a few times. This sequence joins TRGV4 and TRGJ1 or TRGJ2. CDR1 and CDR2 (germline): EGSTGY, YDSYTSSV. V gave up 3 bases and J gave up 11 bases; unmatched junction bases: 7. The CDR3 spans 11 residues. CDR3 sequence (DNA): TGTGCCACCTGGGATCGTTTGGAGAAACTCTTT. Translated: CATWDRLEKLF.

There are a few counts of this clone. A much larger clone sits a single nucleotide away, making a read error possible. V gene TRGV2 combines with J gene TRGJ1 or TRGJ2. V gave up 0 bases and J gave up 7 bases; unmatched junction bases: 3. Germline CDR1 is EGSNGY and CDR2 is YDSYNSKV. The CDR3 loop spans 12 amino acids. This CDR3 reads CATWDGAYKKLF. In DNA, the CDR3 is TGTGCCACCTGGGACGGGGCCTATAAGAAACTCTTT.

This clone was picked up a small number of times. This chain uses TRGV3 with TRGJ1 or TRGJ2. This CDR3 has 13 amino acids. V lost 5 bases to trimming and J lost 7 bases; unmatched junction nucleotides: 11. Germline V gene sequence: CDR1 VTNTFY, CDR2 YDVSTARD (reference sequence). Here the CDR3 reads CATWAIGGYKKLF. The CDR3 nucleotides are TGTGCCACCTGGGCCATAGGTGGATATAAGAAACTCTTT.

The J gene is TRGJ1 or TRGJ2, the V gene TRGV4. The CDR3 runs to 12 residues. V shed 4 bases and J 6 bases; nucleotides not matched to a gene: 6. Germline values: CDR1 EGSTGY, CDR2 YDSYTSSV. Here the CDR3 reads CATWDSSYKKLF. DNA of the CDR3: TGTGCCACCTGGGACTCTAGTTATAAGAAACTCTTT.

This clone was observed a few times. Other nucleotide sequences from this sample produce the same CDR3. The chain has TRGV9 and TRGJ1 or TRGJ2. The CDR3 loop spans 13 amino acids. Germline V CDR1 and CDR2: GITISATS, ISYDGTV (reference sequence). V shed 4 bases, J shed 2 bases, and the junction held 5 bases outside the gene matches. CDR3 sequence (DNA): TGTGCCTTGTGGGAAGTTTATTATTATAAGAAACTCTTT. Its protein product is CALWEVYYYKKLF.

This clone was counted only a few times. This chain connects TRGV4 to TRGJ1 or TRGJ2. CDR1 is EGSTGY and CDR2 is YDSYTSSV in the germline V gene. CDR3 length: 12 amino acids. J was trimmed by 9 bases and V by 4 bases; bases with no gene match: 9. DNA of the CDR3: TGTGCCACCTGGGACGGGAACATTAAGAAACTCTTT. It is translated as CATWDGNIKKLF.

This clone is medium-sized. A much more abundant neighbour one base away suggests this may be a read error. This same CDR3 is encoded by further DNA sequences in the sample. The chain is built from TRGV9 and TRGJ1 or TRGJ2. The V segment lost 0 bases and the J segment 4 bases; nucleotides outside the gene matches: 3. The CDR3 is 13 amino acids. From germline, CDR1 is GITISATS and CDR2 ISYDGTV (reference sequence). In DNA, the CDR3 is TGTGCCTTGTGGGAGGTGAACTATTATAAGAAACTCTTT. Translation: CALWEVNYYKKLF.

Only a few counts were recorded for this clone. This chain connects TRGV9 to TRGJ1 or TRGJ2. From germline, CDR1 is GITISATS and CDR2 ISYDGTV (reference sequence). V gave up 1 base and J gave up 9 bases; unmatched junction bases: 3. CDR3 length: 11 amino acids. DNA for the CDR3: TGTGCCTTGTGGGAGGTTACTAAGAAACTCTTT. This codes for CALWEVTKKLF.

In the case of this clone: Other nucleotide sequences in the sample specify the same CDR3. The chain employs TRGV2 and TRGJP2. This CDR3 is built from 15 residues. Germline-derived CDR1 and CDR2 are EGSNGY and YDSYNSKV. V lost 1 base, J lost 1 base, and 3 bases stayed unmatched. Here the CDR3 reads CATWDGTSSDWIKTF. CDR3 nucleotides: TGTGCCACCTGGGACGGAACTAGTAGTGATTGGATCAAGACGTTT.

The V and J genes are TRGV4 and TRGJ1 or TRGJ2. Germline values: CDR1 EGSTGY, CDR2 YDSYTSSV. The junction had 8 bases not matched to a gene; V was cut back by 5 bases and J by 10 bases. This CDR3 is built from 11 residues. The chain's CDR3 is CATWALRKKLF. The CDR3 DNA reads as TGTGCCACCTGGGCGCTTCGAAAGAAACTCTTT.

Notes on this clone: At the DNA level, this CDR3 is encoded by other sequences in the same sample as well. V is TRGV9 and J is TRGJ1 or TRGJ2. Trimming took 0 bases from V and 6 from J; bases not matched to a gene: 8. This CDR3 is 14 amino acids long. The germline V gene has CDR1 GITISATS and CDR2 ISYDGTV (reference sequence). The CDR3 protein is CALWEVQKGYKKLF. The CDR3 DNA is TGTGCCTTGTGGGAGGTGCAAAAAGGTTATAAGAAACTCTTT.

This chain joins TRGV3 and TRGJ1 or TRGJ2. CDR1 and CDR2 from the germline V gene are VTNTFY and YDVSTARD (reference sequence). Trimming at V came to 0 bases and at J to 2 bases, leaving 7 bases not matched to a gene. This CDR3 comprises 15 residues. The chain's CDR3 is CATWDRPQDYYKKLF. CDR3 coding DNA: TGTGCCACCTGGGACAGGCCGCAGGATTATTATAAGAAACTCTTT.

Notes on this clone: Germline is not matched at one junction end, which may reflect a read error. The V call is TRGV4, the J call TRGJ1 or TRGJ2. Germline lookup yields CDR1 EGSTGY and CDR2 YDSYTSSV. The CDR3 is made up of 14 amino acids. The CDR3 region is CATWDGPGYYKQLF. DNA for the CDR3: TGTGCCACCTGGGACGGCCCTGGTTATTATAAGCAACTCTTT.

This clone is labeled as medium-sized. This CDR3 is also generated by other DNA sequences in the sample. The V call is TRGV2, the J call TRGJ1 or TRGJ2. J was trimmed by 0 bases and V by 3 bases; bases with no gene match: 2. The CDR3 has 13 amino acids. Germline values: CDR1 EGSNGY, CDR2 YDSYNSKV. The CDR3 region has the DNA TGTGCCACCTGGGACCTGAATTATTATAAGAAACTCTTT. It yields the protein CATWDLNYYKKLF.

A few counts support this clone. The rearrangement uses TRGV2 and TRGJP1. The germline V gene has CDR1 EGSNGY and CDR2 YDSYNSKV. V shed 0 bases, J shed 6 bases, and the junction held 1 base outside the gene matches. CDR3 length: 13 residues. CDR3 residues: CATWDGSGWFKIF. CDR3 in DNA: TGTGCCACCTGGGACGGGTCTGGTTGGTTCAAGATATTT.

The chain couples TRGV3 to TRGJ1 or TRGJ2. The CDR3 is 12 amino acids. Germline V lookup: CDR1 VTNTFY, CDR2 YDVSTARD (reference sequence). Trimming cost V 0 bases and J 11 bases; bases outside gene matches: 7. In DNA, the CDR3 is TGTGCCACCTGGGACAGGCCCGCGGAGAAACTCTTT. It codes for CATWDRPAEKLF.

The chain is built from TRGV9 and TRGJ1 or TRGJ2. There are 13 residues in the CDR3. The trim removed 6 bases at V and 7 bases at J, leaving 12 bases unmatched. Germline V gene sequence: CDR1 GITISATS, CDR2 ISYDGTV (reference sequence). The CDR3, as DNA: TGTGCCTTGTGGACTGCGTTCAGGTATAAGAAACTCTTT. Its protein product is CALWTAFRYKKLF.

This clone was observed a handful of times. The V and J genes are TRGV4 and TRGJ1 or TRGJ2. The ends lost 4 bases at V and 6 bases at J; junction bases unmatched: 12. CDR1 EGSTGY and CDR2 YDSYTSSV come from the germline V gene. There are 14 residues in the CDR3. The CDR3 bases are TGTGCCACCTGGGAACCCGGCGGGCTTTATAAGAAACTCTTT. It translates to CATWEPGGLYKKLF.

This clone has only a few counts. This chain joins TRGV9 and TRGJ1 or TRGJ2. The V gene end was trimmed by 2 bases and the J gene end by 11 bases; junction bases not matched to a gene: 15. Germline assignment: CDR1 GITISATS and CDR2 ISYDGTV (reference sequence). This CDR3 spans 14 amino acids. In DNA form, the CDR3 reads TGTGCCTTGTGGGAGGGCCCTCGGTTCCAGCAGAAACTCTTT. It specifies CALWEGPRFQQKLF.

The chain uses TRGV3 and TRGJP1. The CDR3 runs to 14 residues. Looked up from germline, CDR1 is VTNTFY and CDR2 is YDVSTARD (reference sequence). V lost 6 bases, J lost 9 bases, and 13 bases stayed unmatched. In DNA form, the CDR3 reads TGTGCCACCTGGACGGTTCGGGAAAGTTGGTTCAAGATATTT. Its translation is CATWTVRESWFKIF.

The V call is TRGV4, the J call TRGJ1 or TRGJ2. Germline-derived CDR1 and CDR2 are EGSTGY and YDSYTSSV. V was clipped by 0 bases and J by 4 bases; unmatched bases: 6. The CDR3 runs to 14 residues. DNA of the CDR3: TGTGCCACCTGGGATGGGTCAGAATATTATAAGAAACTCTTT. This gives the protein CATWDGSEYYKKLF.